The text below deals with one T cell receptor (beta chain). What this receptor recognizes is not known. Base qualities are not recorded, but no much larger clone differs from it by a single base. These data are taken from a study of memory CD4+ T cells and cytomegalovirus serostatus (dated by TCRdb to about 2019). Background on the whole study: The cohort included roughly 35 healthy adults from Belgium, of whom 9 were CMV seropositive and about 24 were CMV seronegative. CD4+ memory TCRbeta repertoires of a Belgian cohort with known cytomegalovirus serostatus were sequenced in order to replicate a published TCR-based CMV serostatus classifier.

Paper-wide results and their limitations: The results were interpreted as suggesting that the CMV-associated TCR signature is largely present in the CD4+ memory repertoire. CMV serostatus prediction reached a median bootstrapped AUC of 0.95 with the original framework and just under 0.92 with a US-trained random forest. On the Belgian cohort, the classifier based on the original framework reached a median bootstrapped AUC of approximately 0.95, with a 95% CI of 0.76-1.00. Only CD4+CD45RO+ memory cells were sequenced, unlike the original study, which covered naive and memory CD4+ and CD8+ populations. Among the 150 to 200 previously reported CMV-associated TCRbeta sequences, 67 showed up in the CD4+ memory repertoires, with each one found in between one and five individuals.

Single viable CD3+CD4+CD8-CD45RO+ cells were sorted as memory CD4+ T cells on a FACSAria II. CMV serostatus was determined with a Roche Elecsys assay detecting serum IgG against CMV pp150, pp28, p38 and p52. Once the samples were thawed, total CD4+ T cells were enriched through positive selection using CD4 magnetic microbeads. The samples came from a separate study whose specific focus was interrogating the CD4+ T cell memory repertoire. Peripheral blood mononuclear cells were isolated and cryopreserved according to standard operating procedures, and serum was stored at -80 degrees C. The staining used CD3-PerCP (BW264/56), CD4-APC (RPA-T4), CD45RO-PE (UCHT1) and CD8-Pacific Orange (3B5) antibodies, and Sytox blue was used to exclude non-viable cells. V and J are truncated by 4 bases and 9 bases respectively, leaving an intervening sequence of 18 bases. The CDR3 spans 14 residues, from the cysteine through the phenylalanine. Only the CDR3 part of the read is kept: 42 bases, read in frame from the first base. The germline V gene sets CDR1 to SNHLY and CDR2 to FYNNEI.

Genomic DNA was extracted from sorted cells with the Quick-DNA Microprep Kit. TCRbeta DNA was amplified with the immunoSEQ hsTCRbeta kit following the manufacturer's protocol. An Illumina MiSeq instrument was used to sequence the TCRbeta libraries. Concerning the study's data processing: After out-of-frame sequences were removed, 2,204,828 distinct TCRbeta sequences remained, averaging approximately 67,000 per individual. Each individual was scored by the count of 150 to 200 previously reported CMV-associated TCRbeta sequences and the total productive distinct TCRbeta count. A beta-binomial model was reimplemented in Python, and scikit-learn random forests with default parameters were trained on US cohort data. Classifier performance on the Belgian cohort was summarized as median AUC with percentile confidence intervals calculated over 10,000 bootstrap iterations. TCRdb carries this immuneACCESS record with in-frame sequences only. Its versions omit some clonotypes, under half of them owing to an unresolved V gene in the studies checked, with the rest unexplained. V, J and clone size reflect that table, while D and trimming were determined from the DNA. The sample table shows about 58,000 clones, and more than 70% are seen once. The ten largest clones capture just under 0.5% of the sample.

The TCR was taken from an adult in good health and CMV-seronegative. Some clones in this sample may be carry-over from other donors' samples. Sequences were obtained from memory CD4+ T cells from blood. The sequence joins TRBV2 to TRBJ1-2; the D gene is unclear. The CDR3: CASSGVRRHECYTF. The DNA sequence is TGTGCCAGCAGTGGGGTCAGACGACACGAGTGCTACACCTTC. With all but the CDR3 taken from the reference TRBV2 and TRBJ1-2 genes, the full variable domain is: EPEVTQTPSHQVTQMGQEVILRCVPISNHLYFYWYRQILGQKVEFLVSFYNNEISEKSEIFDDQFSVERPDGSNFTLKIRSTKLEDSAMYFCASSGVRRHECYTFGSGTRLTVV.